Presented here are 27 T cell receptor beta chains from one specimen sequenced in a study of blood T cell repertoires in COVID-19. Here immunoSEQ multiplex PCR was the method, and the copy in TCRdb shows in-frame clones only, minus some. Of fewer than 50,000 clones in the sample, 70% to 80% were seen once. The sample comprised peripheral blood. Receptors were obtained from a man between 70 and 80 years old with acute or convalescent COVID-19.

J is TRBJ2-7 and V is TRBV12-3 or TRBV12-4; tentative D call: TRBD1 (7 bases). This CDR3 is 13 amino acids long. The germline V and J ends were trimmed by 6 bases and 6 bases, with 15 bases remaining between them. CDR3 in DNA: TGTGCCAGCAGGCCCAACAGGGGAGGCGAGCAGTACTTC. It yields the protein CASRPNRGGEQYF.

This clone was recorded a few times. This chain joins TRBV10-3 and TRBJ1-1; maybe TRBD1 (6 bases). Germline assignment: CDR1 ENHRY and CDR2 SYGVKD. Trimming pared 4 bases from V and 7 bases from J, leaving 10 bases between. This CDR3 region has 12 residues. The CDR3 here is CAISGTAYEAFF. The CDR3 DNA reads TGTGCCATCAGTGGGACAGCTTATGAAGCTTTCTTT.

The rearrangement uses TRBV25-1 and TRBJ2-1; 7 nucleotides agree with TRBD1. Germline CDR1 and CDR2: MGHDK and SYGVNS. With V trimmed by 7 bases and J by 6 bases, 9 bases remained unmatched. The CDR3 is 14 amino acids. DNA of the CDR3: TGTGCCAGCAAGGGACAGCCCCCCGTCAATGAGCAGTTCTTC. This gives the protein CASKGQPPVNEQFF.

This clone appeared once. The V and J genes are TRBV4-3 and TRBJ2-7; 8 positions match TRBD1. CDR3 length: 16 amino acids. Germline V CDR1 and CDR2: LGHNA, YSLEER. V lost 1 base, J lost 0 bases, and 5 bases stayed unmatched. CDR3 sequence reads: CASSQARTGSSYEQYF. The CDR3 coding sequence is TGCGCCAGCAGCCAAGCCAGGACAGGGAGCTCCTACGAGCAGTACTTC.

This clone was detected only a few times. V gene TRBV5-1 combines with J gene TRBJ1-5, with TRBD1 matching over 7 bases. Germline CDR1 SGHRS, CDR2 YFSETQ. With 2 bases clipped from V and 3 bases from J, the junction kept 5 bases outside the gene matches. This CDR3 spans 15 amino acids. As DNA, the CDR3 is TGCGCCAGCAGCTTCGGGACAGCCTCCAATCAGCCCCAGCATTTT. Translation: CASSFGTASNQPQHF.

The chain joins TRBV11-1 to TRBJ1-1, with TRBD1 identical over 9 bases. J gave up 0 bases and V 2 bases, and 1 base lay outside the gene matches. CDR3 length equals 15 residues. The V gene's germline CDR1 is SGHAT and CDR2 FQDESV (reference sequence). CDR3 sequence reads: CASSLTGGLNTEAFF. Here the CDR3 DNA reads TGTGCCAGCAGCTTAACAGGGGGCCTGAACACTGAAGCTTTCTTT.

The chain links TRBV11-2 to TRBJ2-7; a possible D gene is TRBD1 (6 bases). Looked up from germline, CDR1 is SGHAT and CDR2 is FQNNGV. This CDR3 is built from 15 residues. Deletions cut 1 base from V and 6 bases from J, with 16 bases between. CDR3 DNA sequence: TGTGCCAGCAGCTTAGGCCCCAGGGGAATTCGCGAGCAGTACTTC. It codes for CASSLGPRGIREQYF.

Only a few counts were recorded for this clone. The V call is TRBV19, the J call TRBJ1-2; 7 bases fit TRBD1. From germline, CDR1 is LNHDA and CDR2 SQIVND (reference sequence). V gave up 8 bases and J gave up 3 bases; unmatched junction bases: 9. This CDR3 has 14 residues. The chain's CDR3 is CASEKRQGDYGYTF. CDR3 bases: TGTGCCAGTGAAAAGCGACAGGGTGACTATGGCTACACCTTC.

This chain's CDR3 is CASGLATEAFF. The DNA of the CDR3 is TGTGCCAGCGGGTTAGCCACTGAAGCTTTCTTT. This chain links TRBV6-6 with TRBJ1-1; D gene uncertain. The CDR3 totals 11 residues. With 8 bases removed from V and 4 bases from J, the gap between germline ends came to 8 bases. CDR1 MNHNY and CDR2 SVGAGI come from the germline V gene (reference sequence).

The V call is TRBV5-8, the J call TRBJ1-2; 7 positions agree with TRBD1. Germline V lookup: CDR1 SGHTS, CDR2 YDEGEE. Unmatched junction bases numbered 18, after V lost 4 bases and J lost 9 bases. The CDR3 spans 16 residues. The CDR3 loop reads CASSPGWFEARGSYTF. CDR3 nucleotides: TGTGCCAGCAGCCCGGGATGGTTCGAGGCCAGGGGGAGCTACACCTTC.

The CDR3 DNA reads as TGTGCCAGCAGCAAACGTACTAGGCGGGGCTACACCTTC. Translating gives CASSKRTRRGYTF. This chain connects TRBV21-1 to TRBJ1-2. TRBV21-1 corresponds to a pseudogene. The CDR3 extends over 13 amino acids.

This chain joins TRBV29-1 and TRBJ1-1; 8 bases line up with TRBD1. The germline gives CDR1 SQVTM, CDR2 ANQGSEA. The CDR3 runs 12 residues. The ends lost 4 bases at V and 11 bases at J; junction bases unmatched: 9. The CDR3 here is CSVGGQDWGAFF. CDR3 nucleotides: TGCAGCGTTGGGGGACAGGACTGGGGGGCTTTCTTT.

This sequence joins TRBV19 and TRBJ1-1; 9 nucleotides line up with TRBD1. Germline CDR1 reads LNHDA; CDR2 reads SQIVND (reference sequence). This CDR3 comprises 15 residues. V gave up 3 bases and J gave up 3 bases; unmatched junction bases: 5. The CDR3 reads CASSMVDRGHTEAFF. CDR3 DNA sequence: TGTGCCAGTAGTATGGTGGACAGGGGTCACACTGAAGCTTTCTTT.

The table lists this clone with a count of one. This sequence joins TRBV5-1 and TRBJ1-4; D gene unclear. Trimming took 0 bases from V and 7 from J, leaving 10 bases between them. The germline gives CDR1 SGHRS, CDR2 YFSETQ. This CDR3 is built from 14 residues. The CDR3 region has the DNA TGCGCCAGCAGCTTGGCTCCAACGGGTGAAAAACTGTTTTTT. It yields the protein CASSLAPTGEKLFF.

This clone occurred a few times. The chain uses TRBV6-5 and TRBJ1-5, with TRBD1 as a possible D gene (5 bases). Trimming pared 10 bases from V and 5 bases from J, leaving 21 bases between. The CDR3 is 15 amino acids. From germline, CDR1 is MNHEY and CDR2 SVGAGI. CDR3 in amino acids: CATGTEFGGDQPQHF. DNA of the CDR3: TGTGCCACGGGGACGGAGTTTGGAGGGGATCAGCCCCAGCATTTT.

This chain connects TRBV7-2 to TRBJ1-2; 9 bases fit TRBD1. Germline CDR1 reads SGHTA; CDR2 reads FQGNSA. The CDR3 is 15 residues long. V gave up 3 bases and J gave up 6 bases; unmatched junction bases: 8. In DNA form, the CDR3 reads TGTGCCAGCAGCTTGGACGGGACAGGGCAAGATGGCTACACCTTC. Translation: CASSLDGTGQDGYTF.

This clone appeared a few times. This chain connects TRBV19 to TRBJ2-3, with a weak D call TRBD1 (6 bases). V was shortened by 7 bases and J by 3 bases, with 14 bases between the two germline ends. This CDR3 has 14 amino acids. Germline V CDR1 and CDR2: LNHDA, SQIVND (reference sequence). CDR3 sequence (DNA): TGTGCCAGTAAGGCAGGGGTACAGACAGATACGCAGTATTTT. This translates into CASKAGVQTDTQYF.

The rearrangement uses TRBV6-1 and TRBJ1-5; D may be TRBD1 (5 bases). Germline V gives CDR1 MNHNS, CDR2 SASEGT. V lost 1 base and J lost 7, with 11 bases in between. The CDR3 covers 14 residues. The CDR3 here is CASSEGGGTQPQHF. The CDR3 DNA reads as TGTGCCAGCAGTGAAGGGGGGGGGACGCAGCCCCAGCATTTT.

V is TRBV18 and J is TRBJ1-5, with 11 bases aligning to TRBD1. Germline assignment: CDR1 KGHSH and CDR2 LQKENI. The CDR3 contains 15 residues. Trimming at V came to 8 bases and at J to 3 bases, leaving 6 bases not matched to a gene. The CDR3 DNA reads TGTGCCAGCGCGGGGGACAGGGGGTACAATCAGCCCCAGCATTTT. Its protein product is CASAGDRGYNQPQHF.

The chain employs TRBV27 and TRBJ1-1; TRBD1 is a possible D gene (6 bases). The CDR3 extends over 15 amino acids. Per germline, CDR1 MNHEY and CDR2 SMNVEV (reference sequence). Trimming removed 0 bases from V and 2 bases from J, with 10 bases in between. The CDR3 spells CASSLSPDSNTEAFF. The CDR3 bases are TGTGCCAGCAGTTTATCCCCGGACAGTAACACTGAAGCTTTCTTT.

In this sample, this clone turned up once. CDR3 sequence reads: CASSFFPYTEAFF. For the CDR3, the DNA is TGTGCCAGCAGCTTTTTCCCCTACACTGAAGCTTTCTTT. This chain connects TRBV7-9 to TRBJ1-1; D is unresolved. The V end was cut by 3 bases, the J end by 3 bases, with 8 bases between. Per the germline V gene, CDR1 is SEHNR and CDR2 is FQNEAQ (reference sequence). The CDR3 consists of 13 residues.

The chain combines TRBV3-1 (or the pseudogene TRBV3-2) with TRBJ2-1; D is undetermined. The V gene lost 3 bases and the J gene lost 0 bases, with 3 bases spanning the gap. There are 13 residues in the CDR3. Germline CDR1 is LGHDT and CDR2 is YNNKEL (reference sequence). CDR3 region: CASSQYSYNEQFF. The DNA of the CDR3 is TGTGCCAGCAGCCAGTACTCCTACAATGAGCAGTTCTTC.

This rearrangement joins TRBV5-1 to TRBJ2-5; the match to TRBD1 covers 7 bases. Unmatched junction bases numbered 5, after V lost 0 bases and J lost 3 bases. Germline loops: CDR1 SGHRS, CDR2 YFSETQ. The CDR3 totals 15 residues. In DNA form, the CDR3 reads TGCGCCAGCAGCTTGGCACCGGGACAGAAAGAGACCCAGTACTTC. This encodes CASSLAPGQKETQYF.

The gene calls are TRBV4-3 and TRBJ1-1; 7 bases agree with TRBD1. J lost 11 bases, V lost 1 base, and 10 bases had no gene match. The CDR3 runs 14 residues. Germline lookup yields CDR1 LGHNA and CDR2 YSLEER. DNA for the CDR3: TGCGCCAGCAGCCAAGGGGGGACAGACCCGAAGGCTTTCTTT. It yields the protein CASSQGGTDPKAFF.

V gene TRBV6-6 combines with J gene TRBJ2-3; 9 positions agree with TRBD2. V trimming: 5 bases; J trimming: 5 bases; junction bases outside the gene matches: 8. This CDR3 has 15 amino acids. Germline lookup yields CDR1 MNHNY and CDR2 SVGAGI (reference sequence). This chain's CDR3 is CASSALRGGEDTQYF. CDR3 sequence (DNA): TGTGCCAGCAGTGCATTGCGGGGGGGCGAAGATACGCAGTATTTT.

This sequence joins TRBV27 and TRBJ1-6; 10 nucleotides align to TRBD1. Trimming took 7 bases from V and 8 from J; bases not matched to a gene: 14. This CDR3 comprises 17 residues. Germline-derived CDR1 and CDR2 are MNHEY and SMNVEV (reference sequence). CDR3 DNA sequence: TGTGCCAGCAAGGACAGGGGGGGACAGTCGGTTTATTCACCCCTCCACTTT. Its protein product is CASKDRGGQSVYSPLHF.

The V gene is TRBV7-9, the J gene TRBJ1-1; unclear D gene. The germline gives CDR1 SEHNR, CDR2 FQNEAQ (reference sequence). The V and J ends lost 0 bases and 0 bases respectively, with 11 bases between them. This CDR3 has 16 amino acids. CDR3 loop: CASSLARVLMNTEAFF. The CDR3 nucleotides are TGTGCCAGCAGCTTAGCGCGCGTCCTCATGAACACTGAAGCTTTCTTT.